The present entry profiles one T cell receptor beta chain with its context. The antigen is unknown. Mismatch with germline at one junction end may stem from a read error. A modified ARM-PCR protocol with three rounds of nested PCR amplified TCRbeta. TCRdb redid the calling of the multiplex PCR reads with MiXCR, one entry per CDR3 protein. Of tens of thousands of distinct CDR3 sequences listed, around 80% are singletons. CDR1 and CDR2 (germline): DFQATT, SNEGSKA (reference sequence). This CDR3 spans 14 amino acids. This entry belongs to a study of tumor and adjacent non-tumor tissue in lung cancer. No cell sorting was done before RNA was extracted from the tissue. More than 3 cm separated this lung sample from the edge of the tumor. Study conclusions and caveats: Normal lung showed higher cumulative top 100 clone frequency than tumor. Compared with tumor, normal lung showed significantly lower TCR diversity.

The chain has TRBV20-1 and TRBJ1-1, with D possibly being TRBD1 (6 bases). The TCR originated in a man in his sixties with non-small cell lung cancer. Source material: distant non-tumor lung tissue. CDR3 residues: CSASGGAMNTEALF. In DNA, the CDR3 is TGCAGTGCCAGCGGGGGGGCTATGAACACTGAAGCTTTATTT.